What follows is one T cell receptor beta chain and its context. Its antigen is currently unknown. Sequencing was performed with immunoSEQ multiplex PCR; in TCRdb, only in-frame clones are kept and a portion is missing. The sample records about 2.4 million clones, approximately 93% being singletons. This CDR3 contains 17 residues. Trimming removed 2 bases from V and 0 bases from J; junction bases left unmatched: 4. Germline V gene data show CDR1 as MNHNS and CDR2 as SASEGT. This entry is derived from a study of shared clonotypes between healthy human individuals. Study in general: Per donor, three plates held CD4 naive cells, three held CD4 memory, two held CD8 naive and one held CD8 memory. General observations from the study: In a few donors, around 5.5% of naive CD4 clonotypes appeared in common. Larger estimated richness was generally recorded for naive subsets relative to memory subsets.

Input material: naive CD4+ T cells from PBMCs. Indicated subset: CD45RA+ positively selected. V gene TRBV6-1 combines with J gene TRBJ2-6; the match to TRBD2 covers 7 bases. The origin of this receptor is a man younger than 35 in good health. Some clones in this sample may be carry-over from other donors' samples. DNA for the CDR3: TGTGCCAGCAGTGAACGGGGAGGGTACTCTGGGGCCAACGTCCTGACTTTC. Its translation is CASSERGGYSGANVLTF.